The 18 T cell receptor beta chains reported below all come from one sample, sequenced in a study of blood T cell repertoires in COVID-19 (dated by TCRdb to 2020 to 2022). Libraries were prepared through the immunoSEQ multiplex PCR assay. In its TCRdb copy, this immuneACCESS table keeps in-frame sequences only and misses some clones. Where compared with another copy, unresolved V genes explain less than half of these, and the others have no known cause. This sample gives roughly 150,000 clones in total; 80% of them show up just once. The ten most abundant clones make up 0.5% to 0.65% of the sample. Sequencing used peripheral blood. The receptors were gathered from a man in his 60s with acute or convalescent COVID-19.

The chain employs TRBV6-4 and TRBJ1-6; D is uncertain. Germline V gives CDR1 MRHNA, CDR2 SNTAGT. Trimming stripped 2 bases from V and 8 bases from J, with 7 bases between. This CDR3 is 13 amino acids long. CDR3: CASSDREDSPLHF. The CDR3 DNA reads as TGTGCCAGCAGTGACAGGGAGGATTCACCCCTCCACTTT.

V is TRBV18 and J is TRBJ1-3; D perhaps matches TRBD1 (6 bases). The V end lost 3 bases, the J end lost 2 bases, and 11 bases lay between the germline ends. This CDR3 spans 15 amino acids. The germline V gene encodes CDR1 KGHSH and CDR2 LQKENI. CDR3 in amino acids: CASSPDRTAGNTIYF. Written as DNA, the CDR3 is TGTGCCAGCTCACCTGACCGGACAGCTGGAAACACCATATATTTT. Variable domain in full (rest from reference TRBV18 and TRBJ1-3): NAGVMQNPRHLVRRRGQEARLRCSPMKGHSHVYWYRQLPEEGLKFMVYLQKENIIDESGMPKERFSAEFPKEGPSILRIQQVVRGDSAAYFCASSPDRTAGNTIYFGEGSWLTVV.

This clone is a singleton in its sample. The chain uses TRBV2 and TRBJ1-5, with 7 bases matching TRBD1. Germline assignment: CDR1 SNHLY and CDR2 FYNNEI. With 6 bases clipped from V and 2 bases from J, the junction kept 4 bases outside the gene matches. The length of the CDR3 is 14 residues. The CDR3 DNA reads as TGTGCCAGCAGGGCCGACAGGGGCAATCAGCCCCAGCATTTT. Translating gives CASRADRGNQPQHF.

The chain combines TRBV6-2 or TRBV6-3 with TRBJ2-7; possible D gene TRBD2, 6 bases. The CDR3 is 16 amino acids. Trimming took 4 bases from V and 4 from J, leaving 20 bases between them. CDR1 MNHEY and CDR2 SVGEGT come from the germline V gene. The CDR3 here is CASSSPSGAQRYEQYF. Here the CDR3 DNA reads TGTGCCAGCAGTTCCCCCTCGGGAGCGCAGAGATACGAGCAGTACTTC.

The chain links TRBV7-9 to TRBJ2-6; D possibly corresponds to TRBD1 (6 bases). Trimming pared 11 bases from V and 2 bases from J, leaving 13 bases between. The length of the CDR3 is 14 residues. Germline lookup yields CDR1 SEHNR and CDR2 FQNEAQ (reference sequence). The CDR3 nucleotides are TGTGCCGGAAACACAGGGCCTGGGGCCAACGTCCTGACTTTC. It is translated as CAGNTGPGANVLTF.

This chain uses TRBV7-2 with TRBJ2-1; 9 bases are shared with TRBD1. After removal of 4 bases from V and 6 bases from J, the junction contained 4 bases not matched to a gene. The CDR3 length is 14 residues. CDR1 is SGHTA and CDR2 is FQGNSA in the germline V gene. CDR3: CASSSYRGRNEQFF. The CDR3 nucleotides are TGTGCCAGCAGCTCTTACAGGGGGCGCAATGAGCAGTTCTTC.

The sample holds one count of this clone. The gene calls are TRBV19 and TRBJ2-7; 9 positions agree with TRBD1. This CDR3 region has 14 residues. V shed 4 bases and J 6 bases; nucleotides not matched to a gene: 7. Germline values: CDR1 LNHDA, CDR2 SQIVND (reference sequence). As DNA, the CDR3 is TGTGCCAGTAGTAGGGACAGGGTGGAACCCGAGCAGTACTTC. It encodes CASSRDRVEPEQYF.

The count of this clone is one. The chain has TRBV27 and TRBJ1-2, with TRBD1 as a possible D gene (6 bases). V was clipped by 5 bases and J by 0 bases, with 7 bases between them. The CDR3 covers 13 residues. CDR1 and CDR2 from the germline V gene are MNHEY and SMNVEV (reference sequence). Written as DNA, the CDR3 is TGTGCCAGCAGTGGACAGACTAACTATGGCTACACCTTC. Its translation: CASSGQTNYGYTF.

The chain carries TRBV5-1 and TRBJ2-2; weak D call: TRBD1 (6 bases). Germline V gene lookup returns CDR1 SGHRS and CDR2 YFSETQ. The length of the CDR3 is 16 residues. V was clipped by 3 bases and J by 4 bases, with 16 bases between them. For the CDR3, the DNA is TGCGCCAGCAGCTATCAAACAGGGTCGGGCACCGGGGAGCTGTTTTTT. Its protein product is CASSYQTGSGTGELFF.

The rearrangement uses TRBV24-1 and TRBJ2-2; TRBD1 might be the D (6 bases). CDR3 size: 15 residues. V lost 3 bases, J lost 3 bases, and 10 bases lay in between. Germline assignment: CDR1 KGHDR and CDR2 SFDVKD. CDR3: CATSDGGAYTGELFF. CDR3 bases: TGTGCCACCAGTGATGGGGGCGCTTACACCGGGGAGCTGTTTTTT.

The gene calls are TRBV21-1 and TRBJ2-1; TRBD1, as called in the table, went unchecked against the DNA. TRBV21-1 counts as a pseudogene. This CDR3 comprises 14 residues. CDR3 residues: CASLTGVGANEQFF. Written as DNA, the CDR3 is TGTGCCAGCCTGACAGGGGTCGGGGCTAATGAGCAGTTCTTC.

The chain carries TRBV19 and TRBJ1-1; TRBD1 agrees at 11 bases. V trimming: 4 bases; J trimming: 0 bases; junction bases outside the gene matches: 7. CDR1 is LNHDA and CDR2 is SQIVND in the germline V gene (reference sequence). The CDR3 covers 17 residues. The CDR3 region has the DNA TGTGCCAGTAGTACTTCTCCGGGACAGGGGGTGAACACTGAAGCTTTCTTT. It specifies CASSTSPGQGVNTEAFF.

The chain recombines TRBV5-4 with TRBJ2-2, with 10 bases aligning to TRBD2. Germline V gene lookup returns CDR1 SGHNT and CDR2 YYREEE (reference sequence). Trimming removed 4 bases from V and 4 bases from J; junction bases left unmatched: 7. This CDR3 contains 16 residues. CDR3: CASSILAGAPTGELFF. Written as DNA, the CDR3 is TGTGCCAGCAGCATTCTAGCGGGGGCCCCCACCGGGGAGCTGTTTTTT.

The chain has TRBV5-1 and TRBJ2-7, with TRBD2 identical over 7 bases. Germline V gives CDR1 SGHRS, CDR2 YFSETQ. CDR3 length: 15 residues. The V segment lost 0 bases and the J segment 2 bases; nucleotides outside the gene matches: 5. The CDR3 region is CASSLVGGSTYEQYF. CDR3 in DNA: TGCGCCAGCAGCTTGGTGGGCGGGAGCACCTACGAGCAGTACTTC.

V usage is TRBV7-9 and J usage is TRBJ1-2, with D perhaps matching TRBD1 (6 bases). V lost 7 bases to trimming and J lost 4 bases, with 13 bases between them. Germline V gene data show CDR1 as SEHNR and CDR2 as FQNEAQ (reference sequence). The CDR3 contains 13 residues. CDR3 coding DNA: TGTGCCAGCACCATCAGGGGACCCTATGGCTACACCTTC. Its translation: CASTIRGPYGYTF.

V gene TRBV18 combines with J gene TRBJ2-7, with D unclear. Germline V gives CDR1 KGHSH, CDR2 LQKENI. The V and J ends lost 2 bases and 2 bases respectively, with 7 bases between them. The CDR3 length is 13 residues. The CDR3 coding sequence is TGTGCCAGCTCACCAGACGGAGCCTACGAGCAGTACTTC. Translating it yields CASSPDGAYEQYF.

The chain has TRBV3-1 (or the pseudogene TRBV3-2) and TRBJ2-3; D unresolved. The CDR3 sequence is 12 residues long. From germline, CDR1 is LGHDT and CDR2 YNNKEL (reference sequence). V dropped 4 bases and J dropped 2 bases, with 4 bases sitting between them. CDR3 DNA sequence: TGTGCCAGCAGCCGCGACACAGATACGCAGTATTTT. Its translation is CASSRDTDTQYF.

This clone occurred a few times. This chain links TRBV19 with TRBJ1-1, with D uncertain. This CDR3 is built from 13 residues. Trimming took off 6 bases at V and 0 bases at J, with 8 bases between the two ends. Per the germline V gene, CDR1 is LNHDA and CDR2 is SQIVND (reference sequence). CDR3 DNA sequence: TGTGCCAGTAGACCCACAGTGAACACTGAAGCTTTCTTT. It specifies CASRPTVNTEAFF.